This T cell receptor (beta chain) appears in the sequencing data of a study of blood T cells in healthy people across ages. Trimming took off 2 bases at V and 2 bases at J, with 21 bases between the two ends. Germline assignment: CDR1 MDHEN and CDR2 SYDVKM. The CDR3 is made up of 19 amino acids. Using a J-beta primer mix together with a sample-barcoded 5' primer, a second PCR was run for about 7 to 12 cycles. MiXCR, applied by TCRdb to the 5' RACE reads, yields one record per CDR3 protein. The sample lists about 590,000 distinct CDR3 sequences; approximately 30% were seen once. The V gene is TRBV28, the J gene TRBJ1-4; D possibly corresponds to TRBD1 (6 bases). The sequenced sample was blood. The sequence came from a woman of 80 years or more in good health. CDR3 sequence: CASSLILPQTGTTNEKLFF. CDR3 DNA sequence: TGTGCCAGCAGTTTAATTCTCCCCCAAACAGGGACGACTAATGAAAAACTGTTTTTT.